This TCR beta chain came from a study of cytomegalovirus exposure and HLA in healthy donors (dated by TCRdb to between 2016 and 2019). A note on the overall study: According to a later analysis, the roughly 120 validation repertoires were produced on the same platform as the 666 repertoires of the first cohort. The study was designed to test whether signatures of past pathogen exposure could be identified by cataloging public T cell receptors. A separate validation cohort of 100 to 150 different subjects was used in addition to the 666-subject first cohort. To predict cytomegalovirus infection status, the study combined high-throughput TCR immunosequencing, statistical association of individual TCRs with disease status, and machine learning.

Including cysteine and phenylalanine, the CDR3 has 13 amino acids. Only the CDR3 portion is preserved as DNA: 39 bases, with reading frame beginning at the first base. V is clipped by 8 bases and J by 4 bases, and the sequence between their germline boundaries is 15 bases long. CDR1 and CDR2 are read off the germline V gene as MDHEN and SYDVKM. Library preparation employed the immunoSEQ multiplex PCR assay. On the study's bioinformatics: To diagnose cytomegalovirus status from the catalog of TCR beta chain sequences, a statistical classification framework was built. The source is immuneACCESS, and TCRdb retained only in-frame sequences with V and J called. Part of the clones is not carried over; for the studies checked, unresolved V genes explain less than half of this, and the remainder is unexplained. V, J and clone size are those of that table, while D and trimming were read from the DNA. This sample gives some 330,000 clones in total; approximately 90% of them show up just once. The leading ten clones occupy about 0.8% of the sample.

The research as a whole found: It was suggested by the authors that the approach could potentially be generalized to other disease states and immunological phenotypes. In vitro tests confirmed that three of the cytomegalovirus-associated TCR beta chains recognize cytomegalovirus antigens. Most TCR sequences were observed very rarely across donors, whereas some public TCRs were present in many individuals. In a later analysis, TCRs clustered in the first cohort were found to also tend to co-occur in the roughly 120 validation repertoires, with 85% to 95% of cluster scores above 0. A later analysis had no HLA typing for the validation cohort, so co-occurrence there was scored across all 110 or so repertoires. The study gave a list of under 200 TCR beta chains associated with cytomegalovirus. The classifier was reported to diagnose cytomegalovirus status with high specificity and sensitivity in both the original cohort and the validation cohort.

Separate from the roughly 630-subject first cohort, the validation cohort of 90 to 150 subjects was the group to which the donors belonged. This clone was counted ten times or more. Its antigen is unknown. Per-nucleotide qualities are absent, and no much larger clonotype sits a single base away. Sequencing used PBMCs. The clonotype comes from a young woman in good health and CMV-seronegative. Here the chain combines TRBV28 and TRBJ2-7; the best D guess is TRBD1, with 5 bases matching. DNA sequence: TGTGCCAGCCGAGAGGACACCAGGTACGAGCAGTACTTC. Its amino acids are CASREDTRYEQYF.